These 29 T cell receptor beta chains originate from one sample sequenced in a study of shared clonotypes between healthy human individuals. TCRdb's table, derived via immunoSEQ multiplex PCR, lists solely in-frame clones and lacks some. The profile covers about a million clones, with approximately 80% appearing a single time and roughly 0.9% taken by the ten largest. The specimen was memory CD4+ T cells from PBMCs. Specified subset: CD45RA-negative fraction. Receptor source: a man aged 18 to 29 in good health. Some clones in this sample may be carry-over from other donors' samples.

The chain combines TRBV7-2 with TRBJ2-3, with a possible D match to TRBD2 (6 bases). From germline, CDR1 is SGHTA and CDR2 FQGNSA. With 2 bases removed from V and 2 bases from J, the gap between germline ends came to 23 bases. This CDR3 is 19 amino acids long. The CDR3 coding sequence is TGTGCCAGCAGCTTATCCCGGTTTGGTTATAGCGGAGCCACAGATACGCAGTATTTT. Translation: CASSLSRFGYSGATDTQYF.

This clone appeared a single time. V and J are TRBV27 and TRBJ1-4; the match to TRBD1 covers 8 bases. The V gene end was trimmed by 6 bases and the J gene end by 7 bases; junction bases not matched to a gene: 7. The CDR3 contains 14 residues. CDR1 and CDR2 (germline): MNHEY, SMNVEV (reference sequence). The CDR3 sequence: CASSRTGRREKLFF. The CDR3 DNA follows: TGTGCCAGCAGCCGGACAGGGAGGCGTGAAAAACTGTTTTTT.

V usage is TRBV10-3 and J usage is TRBJ1-1; D is unclear. From germline, CDR1 is ENHRY and CDR2 SYGVKD. V was shortened by 3 bases and J by 0 bases, with 11 bases between the two germline ends. The CDR3 extends over 15 amino acids. The CDR3 nucleotides read TGTGCCATCAGTGATCGAGCAGGATTGAACACTGAAGCTTTCTTT. Translation: CAISDRAGLNTEAFF.

V is TRBV7-9 and J is TRBJ1-3, with 8 bases that match TRBD1. After removal of 6 bases from V and 8 bases from J, the junction contained 18 bases not matched to a gene. Germline V gene data show CDR1 as SEHNR and CDR2 as FQNEAQ (reference sequence). CDR3 length equals 17 residues. The CDR3 DNA is TGTGCCAGCAGGTACCCCCCCTCGGGACAGGTTCGTTACACCATATATTTT. Protein sequence: CASRYPPSGQVRYTIYF.

V is TRBV6-5 and J is TRBJ1-1; D might be TRBD1 (6 bases). Germline V gives CDR1 MNHEY, CDR2 SVGAGI. The CDR3 has 12 residues. V was cut by 2 bases and J by 11 bases, with 12 bases left in between. CDR3 in amino acids: CASSYVGGLAFF. DNA for the CDR3: TGTGCCAGCAGTTACGTGGGGGGCCTGGCTTTCTTT.

This clone turned up a few times. The chain carries TRBV28 and TRBJ2-7; the D call may be TRBD1 or TRBD2 (6 bases each). The CDR3 consists of 15 residues. Germline-derived CDR1 and CDR2 are MDHEN and SYDVKM. Trimming took 5 bases from V and 7 from J, leaving 21 bases between them. CDR3 residues: CASSRGEDPPLEQYF. The CDR3 DNA sequence: TGTGCCAGCAGTAGGGGGGAAGACCCTCCCTTGGAGCAGTACTTC.

This clone came up a few times. The chain combines TRBV27 with TRBJ2-7; D possibly uses TRBD1 or TRBD2 (5 bases each). Germline-derived CDR1 and CDR2 are MNHEY and SMNVEV (reference sequence). The CDR3 runs to 13 residues. V was trimmed by 2 bases and J by 2 bases, leaving 7 bases between them. CDR3 sequence: CASSLGTPYEQYF. For the CDR3, the DNA is TGTGCCAGCAGTTTAGGGACCCCCTACGAGCAGTACTTC.

This chain links TRBV5-1 with TRBJ1-5; maybe TRBD1 (5 bases). The CDR3 extends over 14 amino acids. Germline V lookup: CDR1 SGHRS, CDR2 YFSETQ. Deletions cut 0 bases from V and 10 bases from J, with 14 bases between. Here the CDR3 DNA reads TGCGCCAGCAGCTTGGGGTCGCAGGGTCAACCCCAGCATTTT. Its translation is CASSLGSQGQPQHF.

The chain recombines TRBV6-1 with TRBJ1-5; maybe TRBD1 (6 bases). The length of the CDR3 is 14 residues. The V end lost 7 bases, the J end lost 6 bases, and 16 bases lay between the germline ends. Germline lookup yields CDR1 MNHNS and CDR2 SASEGT. CDR3 loop: CASIGIRGGQPQHF. CDR3 nucleotides: TGTGCCAGCATCGGTATCAGGGGAGGTCAGCCCCAGCATTTT.

The chain carries TRBV7-2 and TRBJ2-1; either TRBD1 or TRBD2 may fit D (5 bases each). This CDR3 is 13 amino acids long. Germline V CDR1 and CDR2: SGHTA, FQGNSA. V lost 6 bases, J lost 6 bases, and 12 bases lay in between. The CDR3 bases are TGTGCCAGCAGGCCGGGACGGATCAATGAGCAGTTCTTC. Its translation: CASRPGRINEQFF. Based on the CDR3 plus reference TRBV7-2 and TRBJ2-1, the full variable domain is GAGVSQSPSNKVTEKGKDVELRCDPISGHTALYWYRQSLGQGLEFLIYFQGNSAPDKSGLPSDRFSAERTGGSVSTLTIQRTQQEDSAVYLCASRPGRINEQFFGPGTRLTVL.

CDR3 coding DNA: TGTGCCAGCAGCAACGTACAGGGGGGAGGCTACGAGCAGTACTTC. Protein sequence: CASSNVQGGGYEQYF. This chain joins TRBV7-2 and TRBJ2-7; 8 nucleotides line up with TRBD1. V was clipped by 5 bases and J by 3 bases; unmatched bases: 9. The CDR3 has 15 residues. CDR1 and CDR2 from the germline V gene are SGHTA and FQGNSA.

The V gene is TRBV5-4, the J gene TRBJ1-2, with 7 nucleotides matching TRBD1. V shed 3 bases and J 5 bases; nucleotides not matched to a gene: 10. The CDR3 sequence is 15 residues long. Germline V gene data show CDR1 as SGHNT and CDR2 as YYREEE (reference sequence). CDR3 amino acids: CASSWGQGGLYGYTF. CDR3 nucleotide sequence: TGTGCCAGCAGCTGGGGTCAGGGGGGGCTATATGGCTACACCTTC.

The gene calls are TRBV9 and TRBJ2-5; the D gene is possibly TRBD1 (5 bases). V was shortened by 4 bases and J by 1 base, with 8 bases between the two germline ends. There are 13 residues in the CDR3. Germline CDR1 SGDLS, CDR2 YYNGEE. CDR3 loop: CASSRGPQETQYF. Here the CDR3 DNA reads TGTGCCAGCAGCAGGGGTCCCCAAGAGACCCAGTACTTC.

The chain is built from TRBV6-5 and TRBJ2-5, with 8 bases aligning to TRBD2. This CDR3 has 15 amino acids. V shed 5 bases, J shed 5 bases, and the junction held 10 bases outside the gene matches. Germline V gene data show CDR1 as MNHEY and CDR2 as SVGAGI. CDR3 loop: CASSNPAGGGETQYF. CDR3 in DNA: TGTGCCAGCAGTAATCCGGCGGGAGGCGGGGAGACCCAGTACTTC.

The rearrangement links TRBV28 to TRBJ2-6, with 7 bases matching TRBD1. Germline CDR1 is MDHEN and CDR2 is SYDVKM. The V segment lost 5 bases and the J segment 4 bases; nucleotides outside the gene matches: 8. CDR3 length: 16 amino acids. This CDR3 is CASSLRQGGGANVLTF. As DNA, the CDR3 is TGTGCCAGCAGTCTTAGACAGGGCGGAGGGGCCAACGTCCTGACTTTC.

The genes are TRBV19 and TRBJ2-3; either TRBD1 or TRBD2 may fit D (6 bases each). The V end lost 5 bases, the J end lost 0 bases, and 9 bases lay between the germline ends. CDR3 length equals 14 residues. The germline CDR1 and CDR2 sequences are LNHDA and SQIVND (reference sequence). The CDR3 loop reads CASSGGRSTDTQYF. For the CDR3, the DNA is TGTGCCAGTAGTGGGGGGCGAAGCACAGATACGCAGTATTTT.

V and J are TRBV6-1 and TRBJ2-7; 9 nucleotides match TRBD1. This CDR3 contains 14 residues. J gave up 3 bases and V 5 bases, and 5 bases lay outside the gene matches. CDR1 MNHNS and CDR2 SASEGT come from the germline V gene. CDR3: CASSWGTGYYEQYF. CDR3 nucleotides: TGTGCCAGCAGTTGGGGGACAGGGTACTACGAGCAGTACTTC.

V usage is TRBV5-1 and J usage is TRBJ2-1; D gene unclear. V was trimmed by 2 bases and J by 0 bases, leaving 9 bases between them. CDR1 and CDR2 (germline): SGHRS, YFSETQ. The CDR3 spans 15 residues. For the CDR3, the DNA is TGCGCCAGCAGCTTTGACTCGAGCTCCTACAATGAGCAGTTCTTC. It translates to CASSFDSSSYNEQFF.

The rearrangement uses TRBV28 and TRBJ2-5, with D possibly TRBD1 on 5 matching bases. The V gene's germline CDR1 is MDHEN and CDR2 SYDVKM. This CDR3 is 15 amino acids long. V was clipped by 1 base and J by 1 base, with 10 bases between them. CDR3 nucleotides: TGTGCCAGCAGTTTATTACAGGTCCCCCAAGAGACCCAGTACTTC. This codes for CASSLLQVPQETQYF. Combining the CDR3 with reference TRBV28 and TRBJ2-5 gives the whole variable domain DVKVTQSSRYLVKRTGEKVFLECVQDMDHENMFWYRQDPGLGLRLIYFSYDVKMKEKGDIPEGYSVSREKKERFSLILESASTNQTSMYLCASSLLQVPQETQYFGPGTRLLVL.

This chain joins TRBV4-1 and TRBJ2-7, with 15 bases lining up with TRBD2. The CDR3 runs to 15 residues. The germline V gene has CDR1 MGHRA and CDR2 YSYEKL. J lost 5 bases, V lost 5 bases, and 4 bases had no gene match. CDR3 protein: CASSGLAGGLDEQYF. The DNA of the CDR3 is TGCGCCAGCAGCGGACTAGCGGGAGGGTTAGACGAGCAGTACTTC.

V gene TRBV30 combines with J gene TRBJ2-1; D may be TRBD1 or TRBD2 (5 bases each). The germline gives CDR1 GTSNPN, CDR2 SVGIG (reference sequence). This CDR3 is built from 13 residues. V dropped 4 bases and J dropped 8 bases, with 15 bases sitting between them. In nucleotides, the CDR3 is TGTGCCTGGACTAGAGGGACGGGCGATGAGCAGTTCTTC. Encoded protein: CAWTRGTGDEQFF.

To note about this clone: Its ends do not fully match the called genes, so a read error is possible. Other DNA variants within this sample encode the same CDR3. V and J are TRBV6-5 and TRBJ2-7; possibly TRBD2 for D (7 bases). CDR3 size: 14 residues. Germline V gives CDR1 MNHEY, CDR2 SVGAGI. Here the CDR3 DNA reads TGTGCCAGTAGTTACTCGAAGGGGGGGTACGAGCAGTACTTC. Its translation: CASSYSKGGYEQYF.

V is TRBV28 and J is TRBJ1-1, with D possibly TRBD1 on 6 matching bases. The length of the CDR3 is 15 residues. Germline CDR1 and CDR2: MDHEN and SYDVKM. V was trimmed by 0 bases and J by 3 bases, leaving 11 bases between them. CDR3 protein: CASSLWDSGDTEAFF. The CDR3 DNA sequence: TGTGCCAGCAGTTTATGGGACAGTGGGGACACTGAAGCTTTCTTT.

V usage is TRBV27 and J usage is TRBJ1-5; no reliable D call. CDR1 is MNHEY and CDR2 is SMNVEV in the germline V gene (reference sequence). V gave up 3 bases and J gave up 3 bases, with 9 bases separating them. The CDR3 is 14 amino acids. In DNA, the CDR3 is TGTGCCAGCAGTTTCGGGCCCCTCAATCAGCCCCAGCATTTT. It encodes CASSFGPLNQPQHF.

Worth noting for this clone: The likely explanation is a read error, given a far larger clone one base away. The sample contains more than one DNA sequence encoding this CDR3. The chain links TRBV13 to TRBJ1-5; no reliable D call. In germline, CDR1 is PRHDT, CDR2 FYEKMQ (reference sequence). V was shortened by 6 bases and J by 4 bases, with 7 bases between the two germline ends. The CDR3 length is 12 residues. CDR3 protein: CASSANNQPQHF. CDR3 sequence (DNA): TGTGCCAGCAGTGCCAATAATCAGCCCCAGCATTTT.

The gene calls are TRBV25-1 and TRBJ1-3; unclear D gene. Trimming took 0 bases from V and 4 from J, leaving 1 base between them. Germline CDR1 and CDR2: MGHDK and SYGVNS. This CDR3 comprises 12 residues. The CDR3 DNA sequence: TGTGCCAGCAGTGAATACGGAAACACCATATATTTT. Translating it yields CASSEYGNTIYF.

The rearrangement uses TRBV19 and TRBJ1-1; 10 bases match TRBD1. Germline V CDR1 and CDR2: LNHDA, SQIVND (reference sequence). This CDR3 has 16 residues. V lost 3 bases, J lost 3 bases, and 7 bases stayed unmatched. The CDR3 nucleotides read TGTGCCAGTAGTATTAAGGGACAGGGGACACACACTGAAGCTTTCTTT. Translation gives CASSIKGQGTHTEAFF.

This chain joins TRBV4-2 and TRBJ2-1; the D is unclear. V was clipped by 4 bases and J by 0 bases, with 7 bases between them. The CDR3 runs to 14 residues. Per germline, CDR1 LGHNA and CDR2 YNFKEQ. In DNA form, the CDR3 reads TGTGCCAGCAGCCCCGCGGACTCCTACAATGAGCAGTTCTTC. It codes for CASSPADSYNEQFF.

The rearrangement links TRBV11-2 to TRBJ2-5; 11 bases agree with TRBD2. Germline loops: CDR1 SGHAT, CDR2 FQNNGV. This CDR3 is 17 amino acids long. J lost 4 bases, V lost 1 base, and 8 bases had no gene match. DNA for the CDR3: TGTGCCAGCAGCTTAGGCTCAACTAGCGGGAGAGGAGAGACCCAGTACTTC. Its protein product is CASSLGSTSGRGETQYF.